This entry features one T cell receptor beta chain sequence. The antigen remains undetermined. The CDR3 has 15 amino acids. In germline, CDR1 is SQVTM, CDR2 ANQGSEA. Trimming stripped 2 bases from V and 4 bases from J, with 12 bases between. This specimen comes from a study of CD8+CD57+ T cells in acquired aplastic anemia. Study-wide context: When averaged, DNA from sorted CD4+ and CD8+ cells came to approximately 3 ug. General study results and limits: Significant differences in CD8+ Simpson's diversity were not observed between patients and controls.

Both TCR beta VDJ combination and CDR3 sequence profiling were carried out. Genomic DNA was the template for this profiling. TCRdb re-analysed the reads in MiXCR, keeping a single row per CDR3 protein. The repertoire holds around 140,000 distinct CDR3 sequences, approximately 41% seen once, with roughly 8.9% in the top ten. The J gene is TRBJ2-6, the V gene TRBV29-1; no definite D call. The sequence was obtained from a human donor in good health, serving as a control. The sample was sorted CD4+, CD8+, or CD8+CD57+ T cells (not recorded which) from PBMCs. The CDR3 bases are TGCAGCGTTGAAAACCTACCGGGCGGGGCCAACGTCCTGACTTTC. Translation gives CSVENLPGGANVLTF. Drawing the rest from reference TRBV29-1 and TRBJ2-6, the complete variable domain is SAVISQKPSRDICQRGTSLTIQCQVDSQVTMMFWYRQQPGQSLTLIATANQGSEATYESGFVIDKFPISRPNLTFSTLTVSNMSPEDSSIYLCSVENLPGGANVLTFGAGSRLTVL.